Reported below is one TCR beta chain. The CDR3 length is 15 residues. Germline CDR1 and CDR2: WSHSY and SAAADI. Trimming cost V 3 bases and J 4 bases, with 15 bases left between them. The sample originates from a study of blood T cell repertoires in COVID-19. Per the original data handling: It was from reference gene primer amplification that nucleated cell counts were estimated. Some clones are missing from TCRdb's copy, which holds only in-frame ones; the method was immunoSEQ multiplex PCR. For V, J and clone size, that table is used; D and trimming come from the DNA. This sample has 170,000 or so clones, with roughly 78% found just once.

The source material was peripheral blood. This clonotype originated in a man between 65 and 80 years old with active or convalescent COVID-19. The chain links TRBV10-2 to TRBJ1-2; perhaps TRBD1 as D (6 bases). CDR3 loop: CASSDVGGRVYGYTF. The CDR3 DNA is TGCGCCAGCAGTGACGTCGGGGGGCGCGTCTATGGCTACACCTTC.